Below, 32 T cell receptor beta chains from the same sample are listed, as sequenced in a study of cytomegalovirus exposure and HLA in healthy donors. The primer mix had 60 Vbeta and 13 Jbeta primers. Assay: immunoSEQ multiplex PCR; the TCRdb copy retains only in-frame clones and omits some. The profile covers approximately 300,000 clones, with around four fifths appearing a single time and about 2% taken by the ten largest. The sample was PBMCs. The source is a woman in her forties in good health and CMV-seropositive.

The chain links TRBV27 to TRBJ1-2; D perhaps matches TRBD1 (5 bases). The CDR3 is 12 amino acids. Germline V lookup: CDR1 MNHEY, CDR2 SMNVEV (reference sequence). Trimming cost V 6 bases and J 7 bases, with 12 bases left between them. The CDR3 reads CASRGGFGGYTF. The CDR3 DNA is TGTGCCAGCAGGGGGGGGTTTGGTGGCTACACCTTC.

This clone appeared a single time. This chain joins TRBV7-9 and TRBJ1-4; D gene unclear. CDR3 length: 12 residues. Deletions cut 5 bases from V and 8 bases from J, with 9 bases between. Germline V gene sequence: CDR1 SEHNR, CDR2 FQNEAQ (reference sequence). The CDR3 region is CASSVTREKLFF. As DNA, the CDR3 is TGTGCCAGCAGCGTTACGAGGGAAAAACTGTTTTTT.

This rearrangement joins TRBV2 to TRBJ2-5; 9 positions match TRBD2. The CDR3 is 16 amino acids. After removal of 1 base from V and 0 bases from J, the junction contained 3 bases not matched to a gene. Germline V CDR1 and CDR2: SNHLY, FYNNEI. CDR3 nucleotides: TGTGCCAGCAGTGAAGGCGGGAGGGCGTACCAAGAGACCCAGTACTTC. Translation: CASSEGGRAYQETQYF.

V gene TRBV19 combines with J gene TRBJ2-2; TRBD2 aligns across 8 bases. Germline assignment: CDR1 LNHDA and CDR2 SQIVND (reference sequence). The CDR3 totals 13 residues. The J segment lost 6 bases and the V segment lost 4 bases, leaving 1 base of the junction unmatched. The DNA for the CDR3 is TGTGCCAGTAGTACCGGGGGGGCCGGGGAGCTGTTTTTT. Translating gives CASSTGGAGELFF. Complete variable domain (other parts from reference TRBV19 and TRBJ2-2): DGGITQSPKYLFRKEGQNVTLSCEQNLNHDAMYWYRQDPGQGLRLIYYSQIVNDFQKGDIAEGYSVSREKKESFPLTVTSAQKNPTAFYLCASSTGGAGELFFGEGSRLTVL.

The rearrangement links TRBV5-4 to TRBJ2-2, with D possibly being TRBD1 (7 bases). The CDR3 covers 17 residues. V shed 4 bases and J shed 4 bases, with 20 bases lying between them. Germline-derived CDR1 and CDR2 are SGHNT and YYREEE (reference sequence). The DNA for the CDR3 is TGTGCCAGCAGCCAAGGCATGACAGGGCGGGGCACCGGGGAGCTGTTTTTT. Amino acids: CASSQGMTGRGTGELFF.

This chain links TRBV12-5 with TRBJ2-1; the D is unclear. The CDR3 runs 12 residues. V was cut by 2 bases and J by 4 bases, with 3 bases left in between. Germline V CDR1 and CDR2: LGHNT, FRNRAP. The CDR3 sequence is CASGLPYNEQFF. The CDR3 DNA reads TGTGCTAGTGGTTTGCCGTACAATGAGCAGTTCTTC.

The V and J genes are TRBV7-2 and TRBJ2-3, with D possibly being TRBD1 (5 bases). Per the germline V gene, CDR1 is SGHTA and CDR2 is FQGNSA. The V and J ends lost 4 bases and 4 bases respectively, with 12 bases between them. This CDR3 comprises 14 residues. As DNA, the CDR3 is TGTGCCAGCAGCTCCCTAGGGGTCTCAGATACGCAGTATTTT. Translated: CASSSLGVSDTQYF.

This clone was found once. The chain uses TRBV4-2 and TRBJ1-4; D perhaps matches TRBD1 (5 bases). The CDR3 is made up of 16 amino acids. V was pared by 6 bases and J by 0 bases, with 14 bases between. Looked up from germline, CDR1 is LGHNA and CDR2 is YNFKEQ. The CDR3 loop is CASSETGRSTNEKLFF. The CDR3 nucleotides are TGTGCCAGCAGTGAAACAGGCAGGTCAACTAATGAAAAACTGTTTTTT.

The chain uses TRBV25-1 and TRBJ2-7, with D possibly being TRBD2 (5 bases). With 4 bases removed from V and 0 bases from J, the gap between germline ends came to 16 bases. This CDR3 comprises 16 residues. Germline V gives CDR1 MGHDK, CDR2 SYGVNS. CDR3 in DNA: TGTGCCAGCAGTGTAGAGGTAGGAGGTTCCTCCTACGAGCAGTACTTC. This translates into CASSVEVGGSSYEQYF.

The chain uses TRBV28 and TRBJ2-4; 8 bases match TRBD1. Germline V gene data show CDR1 as MDHEN and CDR2 as SYDVKM. This CDR3 has 14 residues. V was clipped by 0 bases and J by 5 bases; unmatched bases: 0. This chain's CDR3 is CASSLWDRENIQYF. CDR3 nucleotide sequence: TGTGCCAGCAGTTTATGGGACAGGGAAAACATTCAGTACTTC.

This rearrangement joins TRBV7-3 to TRBJ2-2, with 8 nucleotides matching TRBD1. The germline gives CDR1 SGHTA, CDR2 FQGTGA. This CDR3 region has 16 residues. V lost 4 bases and J lost 4; bases outside the gene matches: 8. The CDR3 coding sequence is TGTGCCAGCAGCTCTACAGGGGGTAGCGTCACCGGGGAGCTGTTTTTT. Translated: CASSSTGGSVTGELFF.

The rearrangement links TRBV7-2 to TRBJ2-7; D may be TRBD2 (6 bases). Germline V gene data show CDR1 as SGHTA and CDR2 as FQGNSA. Trimming removed 2 bases from V and 9 bases from J, with 17 bases in between. The CDR3 is 14 residues long. CDR3 DNA: TGTGCCAGCAGCTTAACGGGGGATTTGCCGGGGCAGTACTTC. Its translation is CASSLTGDLPGQYF.

The chain uses TRBV7-9 and TRBJ2-7, with 11 nucleotides matching TRBD1. With 6 bases clipped from V and 2 bases from J, the junction kept 6 bases outside the gene matches. The germline gives CDR1 SEHNR, CDR2 FQNEAQ (reference sequence). The length of the CDR3 is 15 residues. Here the CDR3 reads CASRDSGQGAYEQYF. The DNA of the CDR3 is TGTGCCAGCAGAGACTCGGGACAGGGGGCCTACGAGCAGTACTTC.

In this sample, this clone turned up a few times. V and J are TRBV11-2 and TRBJ2-2; 14 nucleotides match TRBD2. The CDR3 length is 18 residues. Germline-derived CDR1 and CDR2 are SGHAT and FQNNGV. Trimming took 5 bases from V and 5 from J; bases not matched to a gene: 10. The CDR3: CASSPPGLAGVWTGELFF. In nucleotides, the CDR3 is TGTGCCAGCAGCCCGCCGGGACTAGCGGGAGTGTGGACCGGGGAGCTGTTTTTT.

The chain recombines TRBV30 with TRBJ2-5; 8 bases fit TRBD1. Germline loops: CDR1 GTSNPN, CDR2 SVGIG (reference sequence). This CDR3 spans 12 amino acids. With V trimmed by 6 bases and J by 4 bases, 4 bases remained unmatched. In DNA form, the CDR3 reads TGTGCCTGTAGGACAGGGAGAGAGACCCAGTACTTC. Amino acids: CACRTGRETQYF.

The chain recombines TRBV21-1 with TRBJ2-5; TRBD2, the table's D call, was not compared with the DNA. TRBV21-1 is described as a pseudogene. This CDR3 region has 19 residues. The CDR3 is CARARRQGRTSGREETQYF. The CDR3 DNA follows: TGTGCCCGCGCCCGCAGACAGGGGCGGACTAGCGGGAGAGAAGAGACCCAGTACTTC.

This chain joins TRBV27 and TRBJ1-2; D perhaps matches TRBD1 (6 bases). V was pared by 4 bases and J by 6 bases, with 12 bases between. Germline CDR1 reads MNHEY; CDR2 reads SMNVEV (reference sequence). The CDR3 covers 13 residues. The CDR3 spells CASSSGHRDGYTF. The CDR3 DNA follows: TGTGCCAGCAGTTCCGGCCACAGGGATGGCTACACCTTC.

V and J are TRBV6-5 and TRBJ2-3; 9 positions match TRBD1. CDR1 MNHEY and CDR2 SVGAGI come from the germline V gene. Trimming removed 5 bases from V and 3 bases from J; junction bases left unmatched: 6. The CDR3 runs to 15 residues. CDR3 sequence (DNA): TGTGCCAGCAGTATACGGGACAGGGTTACAGATACGCAGTATTTT. Amino acid sequence: CASSIRDRVTDTQYF.

The chain uses TRBV7-2 and TRBJ1-2; D is undetermined. The CDR3 has 13 amino acids. With 5 bases removed from V and 7 bases from J, the gap between germline ends came to 14 bases. The germline CDR1 and CDR2 sequences are SGHTA and FQGNSA. CDR3 coding DNA: TGTGCCAGCAGCCCCCCCGGGGAAGCTGGCTACACCTTC. Protein: CASSPPGEAGYTF.

The chain has TRBV28 and TRBJ2-1, with 7 bases lining up with TRBD2. CDR1 MDHEN and CDR2 SYDVKM come from the germline V gene. The CDR3 runs to 18 residues. The ends lost 2 bases at V and 1 base at J; junction bases unmatched: 11. The CDR3 protein is CASSLGLGADSSYNEQFF. As DNA, the CDR3 is TGTGCCAGCAGTTTAGGACTAGGGGCCGACTCTTCCTACAATGAGCAGTTCTTC.

This clone was observed once. The chain couples TRBV5-1 to TRBJ2-5, with TRBD2 matching 7 bases. V lost 0 bases, J lost 1 base, and 6 bases stayed unmatched. CDR3 length: 16 residues. Per the germline V gene, CDR1 is SGHRS and CDR2 is YFSETQ. The CDR3 sequence is CASSLAKASGQETQYF. CDR3 bases: TGCGCCAGCAGCTTGGCCAAGGCTAGCGGCCAAGAGACCCAGTACTTC.

The chain combines TRBV27 with TRBJ2-3, with 7 bases aligning to TRBD2. Trimming took 7 bases from V and 2 from J; bases not matched to a gene: 18. This CDR3 spans 18 amino acids. CDR1 and CDR2 from the germline V gene are MNHEY and SMNVEV (reference sequence). The CDR3 nucleotides are TGTGCCAGCACCCCAGGTCTAGCGGTACTTCACCACACAGATACGCAGTATTTT. Translated: CASTPGLAVLHHTDTQYF.

The V gene is TRBV27, the J gene TRBJ1-1, with D uncertain. CDR3 length: 14 amino acids. The V end was cut by 5 bases, the J end by 0 bases, with 10 bases between. Germline values: CDR1 MNHEY, CDR2 SMNVEV (reference sequence). The CDR3 sequence: CASSVDGVNTEAFF. The CDR3 nucleotides read TGTGCCAGCAGTGTTGACGGAGTGAACACTGAAGCTTTCTTT.

J is TRBJ1-2 and V is TRBV28, with a weak D call TRBD1 (5 bases). Trimming removed 5 bases from V and 0 bases from J, with 7 bases in between. CDR3 length: 13 residues. Per germline, CDR1 MDHEN and CDR2 SYDVKM. In DNA, the CDR3 is TGTGCCAGCAGTCGACAGTCTAACTATGGCTACACCTTC. Its protein is CASSRQSNYGYTF.

There are a few counts of this clone. V is TRBV12-2 and J is TRBJ2-1; the D call TRBD1 from the table was never checked on the DNA. TRBV12-2 has pseudogene status. CDR3 size: 15 residues. This chain's CDR3 is CASRPQDREHNEQFF. For the CDR3, the DNA is TGTGCAAGTCGCCCCCAGGACAGGGAACACAATGAGCAGTTCTTC.

The rearrangement joins TRBV29-1 to TRBJ2-3; possibly TRBD2 for D (6 bases). Trimming cost V 2 bases and J 7 bases, with 19 bases left between them. The CDR3 totals 15 residues. Germline V gene data show CDR1 as SQVTM and CDR2 as ANQGSEA. CDR3 DNA: TGCAGCGTTGAAAAAGGGAGGCCCGCGAACTATACGCAGTATTTT. This translates into CSVEKGRPANYTQYF.

This chain connects TRBV30 to TRBJ2-7, with a tentative D call TRBD2 (5 bases). The germline V and J ends were trimmed by 4 bases and 7 bases, with 11 bases remaining between them. The CDR3 contains 11 residues. From germline, CDR1 is GTSNPN and CDR2 SVGIG (reference sequence). The CDR3 region has the DNA TGTGCCTGGACACCTGGGAGAGAGCAGTACTTC. This gives the protein CAWTPGREQYF.

The chain is built from TRBV7-8 and TRBJ2-7, with 8 nucleotides matching TRBD1. This CDR3 spans 13 amino acids. The germline V gene encodes CDR1 SGHVS and CDR2 FQNEAQ. The V gene end was trimmed by 5 bases and the J gene end by 3 bases; junction bases not matched to a gene: 3. CDR3 protein: CASSTGTGYEQYF. The CDR3 DNA sequence: TGTGCCAGCAGCACGGGGACAGGCTACGAGCAGTACTTC.

The chain employs TRBV11-2 and TRBJ2-6, with D possibly matching TRBD1 (6 bases). V was cut by 11 bases and J by 0 bases, with 17 bases left in between. This CDR3 spans 16 amino acids. Germline values: CDR1 SGHAT, CDR2 FQNNGV. The CDR3 DNA follows: TGTGCCTGGGGGCGGCCAGGACTCTCTGGGGCCAACGTCCTGACTTTC. This translates into CAWGRPGLSGANVLTF.

The chain links TRBV5-6 to TRBJ2-5, with TRBD1 matching over 9 bases. Germline loops: CDR1 SGHDT, CDR2 YYEEEE. Trimming at V came to 2 bases and at J to 5 bases, leaving 7 bases not matched to a gene. The CDR3 runs 15 residues. CDR3 nucleotide sequence: TGTGCCAGCAGCTTTTTCGGACAGGGGATGGAGACCCAGTACTTC. Amino acid sequence: CASSFFGQGMETQYF.

The CDR3 spells CASSVMTSGRGEQYF. The DNA for the CDR3 is TGTGCCAGTAGTGTAATGACTAGCGGTCGAGGAGAGCAGTACTTC. The gene calls are TRBV19 and TRBJ2-7; 9 bases agree with TRBD2. Trimming cost V 5 bases and J 7 bases; bases outside gene matches: 12. Germline V gene lookup returns CDR1 LNHDA and CDR2 SQIVND (reference sequence). The CDR3 loop spans 15 amino acids.

The chain has TRBV29-1 and TRBJ2-7; TRBD2 is a possible D gene (6 bases). CDR1 and CDR2 (germline): SQVTM, ANQGSEA. There are 11 residues in the CDR3. Trimming took off 1 base at V and 7 bases at J, with 8 bases between the two ends. The CDR3: CSVEGRGEQYF. DNA of the CDR3: TGCAGCGTTGAAGGTCGGGGGGAGCAGTACTTC.